The clone carrying this T cell receptor beta chain came up a few times. Its antigen is as yet unknown. TCRdb independently ran MiXCR on the reads; one entry per CDR3 protein. Among roughly 920,000 distinct CDR3 sequences listed, approximately 33% were seen once. The record originates from a study of T cell repertoires in cytomegalovirus infection. V dropped 2 bases and J dropped 0 bases, with 14 bases sitting between them. The CDR3 spans 18 residues. Per germline, CDR1 SEHNR and CDR2 FQNEAQ (reference sequence). The chain links TRBV7-9 to TRBJ2-6; D gene unclear. This TCR was recovered from a human donor in good health (CMV status not recorded). Some clones in this sample may be carry-over from other donors' samples. Material: cultured CD8+ T cells from PBMCs, obtained from culture after CMV antigen stimulation. The CDR3 region is CASSLTSLVSSGANVLTF. CDR3 DNA: TGTGCCAGCAGCTTAACTTCTTTGGTATCCTCTGGGGCCAACGTCCTGACTTTC.